This paragraph reports one TCR beta chain. Its antigen is as yet unknown. The sample originates from a study of cytotoxic CD8 clonotypes in ibrutinib-treated CLL. Assay: immunoSEQ multiplex PCR; the TCRdb copy retains only in-frame clones and omits some. The sample records 160,000 or so clones, more than 70% being singletons. Study-level results: The clonality rise at ibrutinib response reflected private clonotype expansion.

The sequence derives from a human donor with chronic lymphocytic leukemia. The sequencing used PBMCs, collected at disease progression, from a patient treated with ibrutinib.

CDR3 in amino acids: CASSQNQGAGGEQYF. CDR3 nucleotide sequence: TGTGCCAGCAGCCAGAACCAGGGGGCCGGTGGCGAGCAGTACTTC. The chain joins TRBV11-1 to TRBJ2-7; 8 nucleotides line up with TRBD1. The CDR3 contains 15 residues. The J segment lost 6 bases and the V segment lost 5 bases, leaving 12 bases of the junction unmatched. The germline CDR1 and CDR2 sequences are SGHAT and FQDESV (reference sequence).